This T cell receptor beta chain was found in a study of T-cell reconstitution after alpha-beta-depleted transplantation in children (dated by TCRdb to the mid-2010s). In the study overall: Using TCR repertoire profiling, the study quantitatively followed how T-cell immune reconstitution unfolded in children after TCRalphabeta/CD19-depleted allogeneic hematopoietic cell transplantation. Here is what the overall study found, with its caveats: Apparently early alphabetaT-cell count recovery about two months after transplant reportedly relied on only several hundred rapidly expanded clones derived from non-depleted graft cells. Over the following months the frequencies of hyperexpanded clones went down, and after one year T-cell counts and TCRbeta diversity were mostly credited to newly produced T cells. In some patients, the high TCRbeta diversity seen at day 60 was put down to recipient T cells and intrathymic progenitors that had survived conditioning.

Libraries were made using PCR. The sample was run on an Illumina HiSeq 2500. TCR library preparation used molecular barcoding, with unique molecular identifiers applied to normalize quantification of the TCRbeta repertoire. TCRdb applied fastp at Q25 and MiXCR to the public reads, then kept only in-frame beta chains. Rows with one shared CDR3 protein collapse into an entry with the most common genes and DNA. The sample contains under 250,000 distinct CDR3 sequences, around 25% of them found a single time. Jointly, the top ten make up 4% to 6% of the sample. The CDR3, from cysteine to phenylalanine, totals 18 residues. Just CDR3 DNA is preserved here, 54 bases in frame from base 1. V has 0 bases trimmed and J has 3 bases trimmed; junction bases matching no gene number 14. CDR1 and CDR2 are read off the germline V gene as SQVTM and ANQGSEA. This clonotype was observed a handful of times. Its antigen is unknown. Base qualities are not recorded, but no much larger clone differs from it by a single base.

Sample treatment or condition, as interpreted from the label and publication: allogeneic hematopoietic cell transplantation with graft depleted of TCRalphabeta T cells and CD19 B cells. Transplant recipients were children who received TCRalphabeta/CD19-depleted allogeneic hematopoietic cell grafts. This clonotype was obtained from a female patient under 10 years old who had a stem cell transplant for congenital amegakaryocytic thrombocytopenia, so the T cells may come from the graft donor. The chain links TRBV29-1 with TRBJ1-1; a stretch of 9 junction bases matches TRBD1. The starting material was PBMCs, mostly from graft donor cells, obtained 360 days after TCRalphabeta/CD19-depleted stem cell transplant. The sequenced DNA: TGCAGCGTTGAAGACATCATCTCCGGGACAGGGTCTTACACTGAAGCTTTCTTT. Translated, it gives CSVEDIISGTGSYTEAFF.